This TCR beta chain was sequenced in a study of blood T cell repertoires in COVID-19. Across the study: Acute-phase and convalescent COVID-19 samples originated in the United States, Italy and Spain.

Original processing methods: Quantification of nucleated cells was approximated via reference gene primer amplification. Sequencing used immunoSEQ multiplex PCR; TCRdb keeps in-frame clones, though not all of them. The V and J calls and clone size are taken from that table; D and trimming were inferred from the DNA. The sample includes approximately 180,000 clones, approximately 85% of them seen just once. From germline, CDR1 is SGDLS and CDR2 YYNGEE. V shed 2 bases, J shed 2 bases, and the junction held 4 bases outside the gene matches. CDR3 size: 14 residues. This clonotype originated in a human donor with active or convalescent COVID-19. The donor label of this sample is uncertain. The sequenced material came from peripheral blood. The chain is built from TRBV9 and TRBJ2-7; 7 bases match TRBD1. The DNA for the CDR3 is TGTGCCAGCAGCGTGAGGCAGGGGGCCTACGAGCAGTACTTC. It is translated as CASSVRQGAYEQYF.